This TCR beta chain was recovered during a study of CD8 T cells in Susac syndrome. Reverse transcription used about 0.5 to 1 ug RNA and random hexamers. Amplification of TCR beta CDR3 across 54 Vbeta and 13 Jbeta was performed with immunoSEQ multiplex PCR. TCRdb reprocessed the immunoSEQ multiplex PCR reads via MiXCR and lists one record per CDR3 protein. The sample carries over 95,000 distinct CDR3 sequences, about nine tenths recorded once. General study findings and limits: Regarding the TCR sequencing and HLA analysis, the study admitted that a relatively small number of individuals were involved.

Of note for this clonotype: The antigen remains undetermined.

CDR1 MNHEY and CDR2 SVGAGI come from the germline V gene. Trimming removed 4 bases from V and 6 bases from J; junction bases left unmatched: 8. This CDR3 has 15 amino acids. Controls were drawn from healthy donors and were matched for age and sex. This clonotype was obtained from a human donor in good health. The chain combines TRBV6-5 with TRBJ1-5; 8 positions agree with TRBD1. The sample consisted of CD4+ T cells from PBMCs. For the CDR3, the DNA is TGTGCCAGCAGTTTATCACGACAGGGGAGTCAGCCCCAGCATTTT. This sequence encodes CASSLSRQGSQPQHF.